The source of this T cell receptor (beta chain) is a study of shared clonotypes between healthy human individuals. The study, taken as a whole, reports: It was anticipated that sequencing depth would influence how many clonotypes donors shared.

Trimming took 2 bases from V and 6 from J, leaving 14 bases between them. Germline CDR1 is MDHEN and CDR2 is SYDVKM. CDR3 length equals 15 residues. The protocol was immunoSEQ multiplex PCR, while the TCRdb copy is restricted to in-frame clones and leaves out a portion. Of under 550,000 clones in the sample, 95% to 97% were seen once. Points on this clone: Its antigen remains unknown.

This TCR was sampled from a woman aged 25 to 39 in good health. The specimen was naive CD4+ T cells sorted from blood. Specified subset: CD45RA+ positively selected. The rearrangement joins TRBV28 to TRBJ2-1; a possible D gene is TRBD1 (6 bases). CDR3 sequence: CASSLTAGTTNEQFF. The CDR3 DNA reads as TGTGCCAGCAGTTTAACGGCCGGGACAACCAATGAGCAGTTCTTC.